A single sample gave rise to the 26 T cell receptor beta chains below, sequenced in a study of beta chain features in type 1 diabetes. Expressed TCRB transcripts were sequenced, since all the RNA that had been isolated was reverse transcribed. The method was immunoSEQ multiplex PCR; TCRdb's version includes in-frame clones alone and lacks a portion of them. The data show 110,000 to 150,000 clones, with roughly 9.7% seen just once and less than 0.85% held by the top ten. Sequencing input: central memory CD4+ T cells from blood. Receptors originate from a woman aged 40-49 years in good health.

The chain carries TRBV5-4 and TRBJ2-1; TRBD2 matches 7 bases. V dropped 1 base and J dropped 4; count of bases not matched to a gene: 2. CDR3 length equals 14 residues. Germline V gene lookup returns CDR1 SGHNT and CDR2 YYREEE (reference sequence). The CDR3 nucleotides are TGTGCCAGCAGCTTGTACGGGGGGTACAATGAGCAGTTCTTC. It encodes CASSLYGGYNEQFF. The full variable domain, rest sourced from reference TRBV5-4 and TRBJ2-1, is ETGVTQSPTHLIKTRGQQVTLRCSSQSGHNTVSWYQQALGQGPQFIFQYYREEENGRGNFPPRFSGLQFPNYSSELNVNALELDDSALYLCASSLYGGYNEQFFGPGTRLTVL.

This clone showed up just a few times. The rearrangement uses TRBV29-1 and TRBJ2-6; TRBD2 is a possible D gene (5 bases). Germline V gene lookup returns CDR1 SQVTM and CDR2 ANQGSEA. CDR3 length equals 13 residues. Trimming left V 4 bases short and J 1 base short, with 5 bases between. Here the CDR3 DNA reads TGCAGCGTTGCGGGATCTGGGGCCAACGTCCTGACTTTC. Protein: CSVAGSGANVLTF.

The V gene is TRBV2, the J gene TRBJ2-1, with 8 bases identical to TRBD2. Germline assignment: CDR1 SNHLY and CDR2 FYNNEI. Losses at the gene ends were 6 bases for V and 8 bases for J; bases not matched to a gene: 3. The CDR3 contains 12 residues. CDR3 protein: CASRGLDDEQFF. The CDR3 DNA reads TGTGCCAGCAGGGGACTAGACGATGAGCAGTTCTTC.

The J gene is TRBJ2-7, the V gene TRBV29-1; D is perhaps TRBD2 (5 bases). Deletions cut 7 bases from V and 3 bases from J, with 7 bases between. Germline values: CDR1 SQVTM, CDR2 ANQGSEA. The CDR3 runs to 10 residues. In DNA, the CDR3 is TGCAGCGGGGGAGACTACGAGCAGTACTTC. It specifies CSGGDYEQYF.

There are a few counts of this clone. This chain connects TRBV5-4 to TRBJ2-5; perhaps TRBD2 as D (6 bases). Germline V gene sequence: CDR1 SGHNT, CDR2 YYREEE (reference sequence). The V gene lost 4 bases and the J gene lost 2 bases, with 18 bases spanning the gap. CDR3 length: 16 amino acids. The CDR3, as DNA: TGTGCCAGCAGCATATCACCCGGGGGTAGGCAAGAGACCCAGTACTTC. Translated: CASSISPGGRQETQYF.

This chain links TRBV19 with TRBJ1-1; D is unresolved. The germline V gene has CDR1 LNHDA and CDR2 SQIVND (reference sequence). V lost 5 bases and J lost 6, with 7 bases in between. The CDR3 totals 11 residues. CDR3 DNA: TGTGCCAGTAGTTTTTATGCTGAAGCTTTCTTT. Protein product: CASSFYAEAFF.

This clone was seen a few times. This chain links TRBV18 with TRBJ2-7; TRBD2 matches 8 bases. CDR3 length: 12 amino acids. Germline-derived CDR1 and CDR2 are KGHSH and LQKENI. Germline trimming cut 3 bases from V and 6 bases from J; bases unmatched to any gene: 1. The CDR3 DNA reads as TGTGCCAGCTCACCTCGGGGGGGCGAGCAGTACTTC. Translation: CASSPRGGEQYF.

The gene calls are TRBV4-1 and TRBJ1-2; TRBD1 matches 8 bases. Germline V gene lookup returns CDR1 MGHRA and CDR2 YSYEKL. The CDR3 consists of 16 residues. V was pared by 2 bases and J by 8 bases, with 13 bases of the junction left unmatched. DNA for the CDR3: TGCGCCAGCAGCCAACCGACAGGGGTCGTAGGAAGGGGCTACACCTTC. Protein product: CASSQPTGVVGRGYTF.

This clone was seen only a few times. The V gene is TRBV5-1, the J gene TRBJ1-3; no reliable D call. V lost 0 bases to trimming and J lost 0 bases, with 4 bases between them. CDR3 size: 14 residues. Germline V gene data show CDR1 as SGHRS and CDR2 as YFSETQ. CDR3: CASSLGSSGNTIYF. CDR3 in DNA: TGCGCCAGCAGCTTGGGGAGCTCTGGAAACACCATATATTTT. Based on the CDR3 plus reference TRBV5-1 and TRBJ1-3, the full variable domain is KAGVTQTPRYLIKTRGQQVTLSCSPISGHRSVSWYQQTPGQGLQFLFEYFSETQRNKGNFPGRFSGRQFSNSRSEMNVSTLELGDSALYLCASSLGSSGNTIYFGEGSWLTVV.

Remarks on this clone: Other DNA sequences in the same sample also yield this CDR3. The rearrangement joins TRBV7-2 to TRBJ1-4; 8 bases fit TRBD1. Unmatched junction bases numbered 3, after V lost 2 bases and J lost 7 bases. CDR3 length: 14 amino acids. Germline CDR1 reads SGHTA; CDR2 reads FQGNSA. CDR3 loop: CASSLQGAGEKLFF. As DNA, the CDR3 is TGTGCCAGCAGCTTACAGGGGGCGGGTGAAAAACTGTTTTTT.

V gene TRBV28 combines with J gene TRBJ1-1; weak D call: TRBD1 (5 bases). CDR3 length: 13 residues. Germline V gene sequence: CDR1 MDHEN, CDR2 SYDVKM. With 5 bases removed from V and 0 bases from J, the gap between germline ends came to 7 bases. The CDR3 is CASSRTMNTEAFF. In DNA form, the CDR3 reads TGTGCCAGCAGTCGGACAATGAACACTGAAGCTTTCTTT.

The table lists this clone with many counts. The chain couples TRBV15 to TRBJ2-1; D unclear. This CDR3 region has 16 residues. CDR1 LNHNV and CDR2 YYDKDF come from the germline V gene (reference sequence). Trimming pared 0 bases from V and 0 bases from J, leaving 9 bases between. CDR3 loop: CATSRDYERSYNEQFF. Here the CDR3 DNA reads TGTGCCACCAGCAGAGATTATGAGCGCTCCTACAATGAGCAGTTCTTC.

A few counts support this clone. The chain joins TRBV12-5 to TRBJ2-3; 12 positions agree with TRBD2. CDR1 is LGHNT, CDR2 FRNRAP, per germline. The CDR3 totals 15 residues. V shed 6 bases and J 6 bases; nucleotides not matched to a gene: 7. The chain's CDR3 is CASGRLAGVLDTQYF. The CDR3 bases are TGTGCTAGTGGCCGACTAGCGGGGGTGTTGGATACGCAGTATTTT.

Note on this clone: Other nucleotide sequences from this sample produce the same CDR3. The chain recombines TRBV14 with TRBJ1-5; TRBD1 matches at 8 bases. CDR1 and CDR2 (germline): SGHDN, FVKESK. The CDR3 consists of 13 residues. Germline trimming cut 4 bases from V and 4 bases from J; bases unmatched to any gene: 0. CDR3: CASSRQGNQPQHF. CDR3 DNA sequence: TGTGCCAGCAGCCGACAGGGGAATCAGCCCCAGCATTTT.

This clone was found a few times. The genes are TRBV5-8 and TRBJ2-3; possibly TRBD1 for D (6 bases). Germline V gene data show CDR1 as SGHTS and CDR2 as YDEGEE. The CDR3 contains 15 residues. V was clipped by 0 bases and J by 2 bases, with 10 bases between them. CDR3 loop: CASSLVNRDTDTQYF. The DNA of the CDR3 is TGTGCCAGCAGCTTGGTCAACAGGGACACAGATACGCAGTATTTT.

The chain joins TRBV5-1 to TRBJ2-5, with D perhaps matching TRBD2 (5 bases). The CDR3 runs to 13 residues. V lost 4 bases and J 2 bases, leaving 9 bases between the germline ends. Looked up from germline, CDR1 is SGHRS and CDR2 is YFSETQ. This chain's CDR3 is CASSPLGQETQYF. Here the CDR3 DNA reads TGCGCCAGCAGCCCACTAGGGCAAGAGACCCAGTACTTC.

This clone was detected only a few times. CDR3 nucleotide sequence: TGTGCCAGCAGCCTCAGACAGGGACAGCAGTACTTC. Amino acids: CASSLRQGQQYF. This chain links TRBV7-2 with TRBJ2-7; 7 positions match TRBD1. V dropped 5 bases and J dropped 8; count of bases not matched to a gene: 6. The CDR3 runs 12 residues. Germline values: CDR1 SGHTA, CDR2 FQGNSA.

This clone was observed a handful of times. The chain uses TRBV7-8 and TRBJ1-2; D is uncertain. Deletions cut 2 bases from V and 8 bases from J, with 12 bases between. This CDR3 spans 13 amino acids. CDR1 and CDR2 from the germline V gene are SGHVS and FQNEAQ. In nucleotides, the CDR3 is TGTGCCAGCAGCTTATTTGATACCCGGGGCTACACCTTC. Translated, it gives CASSLFDTRGYTF. Looking up the rest from reference TRBV7-8 and TRBJ1-2 gives the full variable domain: GAGVSQSPRYKVAKRGQDVALRCDPISGHVSLFWYQQALGQGPEFLTYFQNEAQLDKSGLPSDRFFAERPEGSVSTLKIQRTQQEDSAVYLCASSLFDTRGYTFGSGTRLTVV.

This clone turned up a few times. The V and J genes are TRBV2 and TRBJ1-2, with D possibly being TRBD1 (6 bases). Germline values: CDR1 SNHLY, CDR2 FYNNEI. Trimming took off 2 bases at V and 4 bases at J, with 17 bases between the two ends. This CDR3 is built from 16 residues. The CDR3 here is CASSELTYREFYGYTF. In nucleotides, the CDR3 is TGTGCCAGCAGTGAATTAACATACAGGGAATTCTATGGCTACACCTTC. Full variable domain (remainder filled in from reference TRBV2 and TRBJ1-2): EPEVTQTPSHQVTQMGQEVILRCVPISNHLYFYWYRQILGQKVEFLVSFYNNEISEKSEIFDDQFSVERPDGSNFTLKIRSTKLEDSAMYFCASSELTYREFYGYTFGSGTRLTVV.

The genes are TRBV7-8 and TRBJ2-5, with D possibly being TRBD2 (6 bases). Germline V CDR1 and CDR2: SGHVS, FQNEAQ. CDR3 length: 14 amino acids. Trimming stripped 3 bases from V and 2 bases from J, with 10 bases between. CDR3 residues: CASSLGLAQETQYF. CDR3 in DNA: TGTGCCAGCAGCTTGGGACTCGCACAAGAGACCCAGTACTTC.

J is TRBJ2-6 and V is TRBV5-6; 11 bases align to TRBD1. The CDR3 has 19 amino acids. CDR1 and CDR2 from the germline V gene are SGHDT and YYEEEE. V trimming: 2 bases; J trimming: 0 bases; junction bases outside the gene matches: 7. The CDR3 here is CASSLGRDRGYSGANVLTF. In DNA form, the CDR3 reads TGTGCCAGCAGCTTAGGGCGGGACAGGGGGTACTCTGGGGCCAACGTCCTGACTTTC.

This clone was seen only a few times. This sequence joins TRBV9 and TRBJ1-2; a weak D match, TRBD1 (5 bases). The V end was cut by 3 bases, the J end by 2 bases, with 14 bases between. The CDR3 sequence is 15 residues long. Germline V gives CDR1 SGDLS, CDR2 YYNGEE. CDR3 coding DNA: TGTGCCAGCAGCGCCGACGCGACAGTGAACTATGGCTACACCTTC. Its protein is CASSADATVNYGYTF.

This clone was observed a handful of times. V usage is TRBV6-5 and J usage is TRBJ2-7; 7 positions agree with TRBD1. The CDR3 is 13 residues long. J was trimmed by 7 bases and V by 6 bases; bases with no gene match: 9. Per the germline V gene, CDR1 is MNHEY and CDR2 is SVGAGI. DNA for the CDR3: TGTGCCAGCAGCTCGAACAGGGGAAGTGAGCAGTACTTC. Protein product: CASSSNRGSEQYF.

The CDR3 DNA is TGTGCCAGCAGCGTAGGGGCGACGTGGGGGGAAGAGACCCAGTACTTC. Protein: CASSVGATWGEETQYF. The chain is built from TRBV9 and TRBJ2-5, with a possible D match to TRBD2 (6 bases). The CDR3 extends over 16 amino acids. Germline CDR1 SGDLS, CDR2 YYNGEE. Trimming took 0 bases from V and 3 from J, leaving 15 bases between them.

Only a few counts were recorded for this clone. The rearrangement joins TRBV27 to TRBJ1-2; 8 bases are a match to TRBD1. CDR1 is MNHEY, CDR2 SMNVEV, per germline (reference sequence). Losses at the gene ends were 6 bases for V and 4 bases for J; bases not matched to a gene: 7. The CDR3 totals 14 residues. The CDR3 protein is CASRPDRASYGYTF. In DNA form, the CDR3 reads TGTGCCAGCAGACCGGACAGGGCCTCCTATGGCTACACCTTC.

This clone was seen a handful of times. V and J are TRBV7-2 and TRBJ1-4; D remains ambiguous. Germline CDR1 is SGHTA and CDR2 is FQGNSA. The V and J ends lost 7 bases and 6 bases respectively, with 15 bases between them. The CDR3 spans 14 residues. CDR3 bases: TGTGCCAGCACTTCCAAGGTGGCGGATGAAAAACTGTTTTTT. This gives the protein CASTSKVADEKLFF.